This TCR beta chain originates from a study of shared clonotypes between healthy human individuals. At the level of the study: Per donor, three plates held CD4 naive cells, three held CD4 memory, two held CD8 naive and one held CD8 memory.

Germline lookup yields CDR1 SGHTA and CDR2 FQGNSA. This CDR3 region has 18 residues. Between the trimmed V and J ends, which lost 2 bases and 0 bases, there was a span of 14 bases. Here immunoSEQ multiplex PCR was the method, and the copy in TCRdb shows in-frame clones only, minus some. The sample has 2 million to 2.5 million clones, 93% seen once; the top ten hold roughly 0.36%. This chain uses TRBV7-2 with TRBJ2-6; D is perhaps TRBD1 (5 bases). Sequenced: naive CD4+ T cells from PBMCs. As to subset: CD45RA+ positively selected. The sequence was obtained from a man younger than 35 in good health. Some clones in this sample may be carry-over from other donors' samples. The CDR3 coding sequence is TGTGCCAGCAGCTTACCGGCGCGTGGGGCCTCTGGGGCCAACGTCCTGACTTTC. Translation: CASSLPARGASGANVLTF.